This T cell receptor delta chain stems from a study of gammadelta T cells in human blood. TCRdb reapplied CATT to the RT-PCR reads. Found here are roughly 250 delta-chain clones, around 25% of them singletons; the top ten hold 62%. The sample consisted of non-Vgamma9Vdelta2 gamma-delta T cells from adult blood. The receptors come from a human donor.

Concerning this clone itself: It differs at one base from a far larger clone, so likely a read error. Other DNA sequences in the same sample also yield this CDR3. V is TRDV1 and J is TRDJ1; TRDD3 agrees at 13 bases. J was trimmed by 5 bases and V by 1 base; bases with no gene match: 25. CDR1 is TSWWSYY, CDR2 QGS, per germline. This CDR3 region has 23 residues. This CDR3 reads CALGEPGLPTGGYAWPRSDKLIF. The DNA for the CDR3 is TGTGCTCTTGGGGAACCAGGCCTTCCTACTGGGGGATACGCCTGGCCGCGCAGTGATAAACTCATCTTT.